This TCR beta chain was profiled in a study of T cell responses to AZD1222 COVID-19 vaccine. The study, taken as a whole, reports: Nearly half of spike-specific TCRs reportedly target unmutated variant regions.

V lost 2 bases, J lost 6 bases, and 10 bases stayed unmatched. The germline CDR1 and CDR2 sequences are SGDLS and YYNGEE. This CDR3 is built from 16 residues. Sequenced by immunoSEQ multiplex PCR; TCRdb stores in-frame clones only, minus some. The table includes around 140,000 clones, roughly 93% detected once. As for this clone: What it binds is unknown.

The source of this sequence is an adult in good health. This sample comprised peripheral blood, obtained on day 0 of AZD1222 vaccination. The chain carries TRBV9 and TRBJ1-4; TRBD1 aligns across 7 bases. CDR3 DNA: TGTGCCAGCAGCGTCGAGGTAGGGGGCGCCGATGAAAAACTGTTTTTT. Translating it yields CASSVEVGGADEKLFF.